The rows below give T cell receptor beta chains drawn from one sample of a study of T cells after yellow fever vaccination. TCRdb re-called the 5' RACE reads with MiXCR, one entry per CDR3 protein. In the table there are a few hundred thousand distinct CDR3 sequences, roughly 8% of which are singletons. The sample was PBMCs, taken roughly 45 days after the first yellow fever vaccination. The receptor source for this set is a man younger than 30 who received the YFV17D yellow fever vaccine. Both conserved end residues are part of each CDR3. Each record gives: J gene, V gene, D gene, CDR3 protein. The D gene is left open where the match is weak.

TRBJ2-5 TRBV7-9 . CASSFWTYLETQYF
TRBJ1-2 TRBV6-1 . CASSSGGNYGYTF
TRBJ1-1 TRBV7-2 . CASSLRSGTTEAFF
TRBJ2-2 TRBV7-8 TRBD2 CASSVRLAGTNTGELFF
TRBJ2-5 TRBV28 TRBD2 CASTPGEAGGYQETQYF
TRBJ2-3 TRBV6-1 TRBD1 CASSLRQGSDTQYF
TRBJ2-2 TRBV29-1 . CSVVETRNTGELFF
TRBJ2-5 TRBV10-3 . CAISDPPGQETQYF
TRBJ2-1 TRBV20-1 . CSARESYNEQFF
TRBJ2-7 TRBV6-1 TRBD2 CASRTGGVGLSYEQYF
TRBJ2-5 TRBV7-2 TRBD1 CASSFGRGPETQYF
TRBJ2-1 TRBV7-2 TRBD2 CASSLVRGGLGWGEQFF
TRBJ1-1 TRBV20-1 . CSAREGGDTEAFF
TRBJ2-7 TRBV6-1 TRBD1 CASSPGDSSYEQYF
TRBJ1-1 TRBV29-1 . CSVVGTSYTEAFF
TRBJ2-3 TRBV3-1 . CASSQTSTDTQYF
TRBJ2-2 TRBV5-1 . CASSLIPDGGGELFF
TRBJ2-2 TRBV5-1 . CASSLEGRTGELFF
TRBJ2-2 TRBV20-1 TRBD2 CSARMASGGDTGELFF
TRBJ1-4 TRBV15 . CATSRGAGTQLFF
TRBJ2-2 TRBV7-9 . CASSLPRNTGELFF
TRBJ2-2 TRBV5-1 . CASTPDVNTGELFF
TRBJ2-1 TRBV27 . CASSLGDGHINEQFF
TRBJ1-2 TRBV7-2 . CASTAPGIYGYTF
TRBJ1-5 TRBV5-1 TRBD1 CASSPEGQNQPQHF
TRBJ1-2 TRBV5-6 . CASSFTDVYGYTF
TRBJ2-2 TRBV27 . CASSSHIRFSTNTGELFF